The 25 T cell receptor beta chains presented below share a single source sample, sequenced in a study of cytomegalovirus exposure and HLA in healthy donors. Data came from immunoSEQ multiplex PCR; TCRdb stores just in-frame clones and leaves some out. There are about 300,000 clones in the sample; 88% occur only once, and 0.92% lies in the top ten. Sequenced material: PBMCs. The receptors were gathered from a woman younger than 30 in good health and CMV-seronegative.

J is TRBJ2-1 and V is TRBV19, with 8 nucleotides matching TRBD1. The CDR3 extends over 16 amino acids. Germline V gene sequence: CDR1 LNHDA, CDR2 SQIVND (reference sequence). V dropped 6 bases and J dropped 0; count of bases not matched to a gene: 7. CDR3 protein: CASRGNTGGSYNEQFF. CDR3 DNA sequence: TGTGCCAGTAGAGGGAACACAGGGGGCTCCTACAATGAGCAGTTCTTC.

CDR3 region: CASSPGTGANEQFF. CDR3 sequence (DNA): TGTGCCAGCAGTCCCGGGACAGGTGCTAATGAGCAGTTCTTC. The chain uses TRBV28 and TRBJ2-1, with 8 positions matching TRBD1. CDR3 length: 14 residues. CDR1 MDHEN and CDR2 SYDVKM come from the germline V gene. With 5 bases clipped from V and 7 bases from J, the junction kept 7 bases outside the gene matches.

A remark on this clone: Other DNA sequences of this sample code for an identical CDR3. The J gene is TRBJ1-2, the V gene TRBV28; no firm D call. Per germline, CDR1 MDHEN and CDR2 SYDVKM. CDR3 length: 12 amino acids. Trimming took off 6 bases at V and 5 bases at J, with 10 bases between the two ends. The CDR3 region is CASSLPGYGYTF. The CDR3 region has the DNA TGTGCCAGCAGCCTACCCGGTTATGGCTACACCTTC.

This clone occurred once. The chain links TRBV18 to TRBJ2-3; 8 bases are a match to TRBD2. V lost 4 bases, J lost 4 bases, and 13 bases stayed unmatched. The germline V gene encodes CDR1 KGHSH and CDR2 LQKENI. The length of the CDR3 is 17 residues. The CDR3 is CASSLRGAGETPDTQYF. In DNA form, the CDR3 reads TGTGCCAGCTCACTAAGGGGAGCGGGAGAGACCCCAGATACGCAGTATTTT.

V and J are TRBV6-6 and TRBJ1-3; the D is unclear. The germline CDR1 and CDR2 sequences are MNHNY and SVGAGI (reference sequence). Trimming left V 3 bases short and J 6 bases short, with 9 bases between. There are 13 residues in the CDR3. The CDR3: CASSYIGVNTIYF. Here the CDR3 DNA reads TGTGCCAGCAGTTATATCGGGGTAAACACCATATATTTT.

CDR3 protein: CASGRAGYGEQYF. The CDR3 DNA sequence: TGTGCCAGCGGACGGGCAGGGTATGGCGAGCAGTACTTC. The chain couples TRBV6-1 to TRBJ2-7; D is possibly TRBD1 (5 bases). Germline loops: CDR1 MNHNS, CDR2 SASEGT. Trimming cost V 8 bases and J 6 bases, with 17 bases left between them. The CDR3 covers 13 residues.

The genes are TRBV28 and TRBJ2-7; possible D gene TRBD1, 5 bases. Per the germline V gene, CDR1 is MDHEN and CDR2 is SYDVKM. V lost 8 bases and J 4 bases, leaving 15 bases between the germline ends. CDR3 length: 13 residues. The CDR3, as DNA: TGTGCCAGCGGGTGGGCAGGGCGGTACGAGCAGTACTTC. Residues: CASGWAGRYEQYF.

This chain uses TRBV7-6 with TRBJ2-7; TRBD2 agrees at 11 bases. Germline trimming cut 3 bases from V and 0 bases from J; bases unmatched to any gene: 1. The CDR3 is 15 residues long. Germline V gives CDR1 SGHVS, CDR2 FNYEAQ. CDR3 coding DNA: TGTGCCAGCAGCTTTGGGACTAGCGGCTCCTACGAGCAGTACTTC. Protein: CASSFGTSGSYEQYF.

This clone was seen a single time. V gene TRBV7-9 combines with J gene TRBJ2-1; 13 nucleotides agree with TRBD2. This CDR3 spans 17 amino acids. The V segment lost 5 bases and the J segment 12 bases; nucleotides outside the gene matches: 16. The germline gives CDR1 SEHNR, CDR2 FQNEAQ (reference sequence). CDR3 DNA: TGTGCCAGCAGCCCGCCGGGACTAGCGGGACCAAACAGTGGGCAGTTCTTC. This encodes CASSPPGLAGPNSGQFF.

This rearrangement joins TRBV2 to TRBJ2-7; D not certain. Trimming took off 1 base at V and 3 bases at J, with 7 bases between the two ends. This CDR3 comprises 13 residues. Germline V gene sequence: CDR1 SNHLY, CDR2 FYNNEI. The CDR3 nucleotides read TGTGCCAGCAGTGAAGGCAGTTACTACGAGCAGTACTTC. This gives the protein CASSEGSYYEQYF.

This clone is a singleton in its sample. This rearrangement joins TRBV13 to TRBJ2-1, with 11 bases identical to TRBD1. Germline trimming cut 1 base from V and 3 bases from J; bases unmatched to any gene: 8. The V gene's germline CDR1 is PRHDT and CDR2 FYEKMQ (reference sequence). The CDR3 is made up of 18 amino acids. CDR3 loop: CASSLVGTGGTDYNEQFF. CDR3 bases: TGTGCCAGCAGCTTAGTAGGGACAGGGGGTACGGACTACAATGAGCAGTTCTTC.

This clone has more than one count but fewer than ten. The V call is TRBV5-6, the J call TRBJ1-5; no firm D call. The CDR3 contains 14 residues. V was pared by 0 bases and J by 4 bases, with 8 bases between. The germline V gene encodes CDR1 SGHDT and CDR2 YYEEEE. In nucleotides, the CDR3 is TGTGCCAGCAGCTTGGACGGAGGAAATCAGCCCCAGCATTTT. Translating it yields CASSLDGGNQPQHF.

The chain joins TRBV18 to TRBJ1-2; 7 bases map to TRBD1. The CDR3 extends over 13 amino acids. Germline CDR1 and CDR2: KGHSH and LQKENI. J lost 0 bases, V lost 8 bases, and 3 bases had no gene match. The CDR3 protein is CASGDRTNYGYTF. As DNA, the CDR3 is TGTGCCAGCGGGGACAGAACTAACTATGGCTACACCTTC.

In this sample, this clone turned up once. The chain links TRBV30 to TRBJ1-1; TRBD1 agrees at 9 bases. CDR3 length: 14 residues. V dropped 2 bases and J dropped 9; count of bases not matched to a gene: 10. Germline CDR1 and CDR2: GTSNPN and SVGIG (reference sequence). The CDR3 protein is CAWSTPGTGSKAFF. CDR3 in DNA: TGTGCCTGGAGTACTCCCGGGACAGGGTCTAAAGCTTTCTTT.

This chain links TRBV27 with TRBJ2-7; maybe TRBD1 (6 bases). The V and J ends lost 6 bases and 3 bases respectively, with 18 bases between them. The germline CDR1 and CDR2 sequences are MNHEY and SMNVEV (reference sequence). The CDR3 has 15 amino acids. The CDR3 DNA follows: TGTGCCAGCAGCCCCGGACCCGACAGGTTCTACGAGCAGTACTTC. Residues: CASSPGPDRFYEQYF.

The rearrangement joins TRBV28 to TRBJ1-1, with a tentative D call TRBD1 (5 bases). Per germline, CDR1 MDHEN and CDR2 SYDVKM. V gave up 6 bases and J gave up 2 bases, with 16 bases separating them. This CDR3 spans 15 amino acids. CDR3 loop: CASSTIGDFNTEAFF. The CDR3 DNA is TGTGCCAGCAGCACCATAGGGGACTTTAACACTGAAGCTTTCTTT.

The CDR3 spells CASSLATGTNSPLHF. The CDR3 nucleotides read TGCGCCAGCAGCTTGGCTACAGGGACCAATTCACCCCTCCACTTT. The J gene is TRBJ1-6, the V gene TRBV5-1, with D perhaps TRBD1 (6 bases). Trimming left V 0 bases short and J 7 bases short, with 11 bases between. This CDR3 region has 15 residues. From germline, CDR1 is SGHRS and CDR2 YFSETQ.

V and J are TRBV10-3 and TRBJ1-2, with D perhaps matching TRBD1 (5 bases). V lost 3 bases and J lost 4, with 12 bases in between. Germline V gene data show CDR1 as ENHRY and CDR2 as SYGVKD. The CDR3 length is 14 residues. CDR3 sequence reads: CAISEPTASYGYTF. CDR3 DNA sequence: TGTGCCATCAGTGAACCGACAGCCTCCTATGGCTACACCTTC.

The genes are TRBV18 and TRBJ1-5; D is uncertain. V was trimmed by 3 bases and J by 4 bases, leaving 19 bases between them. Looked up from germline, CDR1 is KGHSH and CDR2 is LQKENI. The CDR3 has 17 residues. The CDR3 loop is CASSPIPIDIFNQPQHF. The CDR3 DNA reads TGTGCCAGCTCACCGATACCGATAGATATATTTAATCAGCCCCAGCATTTT.

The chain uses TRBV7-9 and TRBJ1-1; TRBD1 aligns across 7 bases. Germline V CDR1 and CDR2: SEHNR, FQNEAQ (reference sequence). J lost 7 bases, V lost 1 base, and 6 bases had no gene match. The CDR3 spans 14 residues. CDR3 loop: CASSLGRDRFEAFF. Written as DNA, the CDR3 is TGTGCCAGCAGCTTAGGCCGGGACAGATTTGAAGCTTTCTTT.

CDR3 sequence reads: CTSSQDFPGISNQPQHF. The CDR3 DNA sequence: TGCACCAGCAGCCAAGATTTTCCGGGGATTAGCAATCAGCCCCAGCATTTT. The J gene is TRBJ1-5, the V gene TRBV1. TRBV1 is labeled a pseudogene. The CDR3 is 17 residues long.

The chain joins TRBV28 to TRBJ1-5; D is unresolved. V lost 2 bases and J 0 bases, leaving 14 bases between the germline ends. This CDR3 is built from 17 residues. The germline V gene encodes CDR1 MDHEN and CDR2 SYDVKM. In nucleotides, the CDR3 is TGTGCCAGCAGTTTAAGTCTTGGCGGTTATAGCAATCAGCCCCAGCATTTT. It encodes CASSLSLGGYSNQPQHF.

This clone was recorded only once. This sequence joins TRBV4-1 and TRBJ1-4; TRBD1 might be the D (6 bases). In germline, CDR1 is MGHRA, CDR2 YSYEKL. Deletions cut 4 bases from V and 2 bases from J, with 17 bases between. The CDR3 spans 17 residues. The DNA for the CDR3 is TGCGCCAGCAGCCCGAGGGGGGGCGGGGGTACTAATGAAAAACTGTTTTTT. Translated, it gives CASSPRGGGGTNEKLFF.

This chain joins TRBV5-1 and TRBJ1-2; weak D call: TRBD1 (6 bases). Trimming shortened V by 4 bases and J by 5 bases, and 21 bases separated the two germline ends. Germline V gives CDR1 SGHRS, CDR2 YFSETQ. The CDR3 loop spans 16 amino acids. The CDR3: CASSPTTVQGLYGYTF. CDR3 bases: TGCGCCAGCAGCCCCACAACCGTCCAGGGGTTATATGGCTACACCTTC.

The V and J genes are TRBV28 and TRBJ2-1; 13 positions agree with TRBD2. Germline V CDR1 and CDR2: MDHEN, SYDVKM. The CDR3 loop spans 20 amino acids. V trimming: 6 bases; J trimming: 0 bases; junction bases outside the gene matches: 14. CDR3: CASSAGGTSGTGSSYNEQFF. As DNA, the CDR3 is TGTGCCAGCAGCGCTGGCGGGACTAGCGGGACCGGAAGCTCCTACAATGAGCAGTTCTTC.